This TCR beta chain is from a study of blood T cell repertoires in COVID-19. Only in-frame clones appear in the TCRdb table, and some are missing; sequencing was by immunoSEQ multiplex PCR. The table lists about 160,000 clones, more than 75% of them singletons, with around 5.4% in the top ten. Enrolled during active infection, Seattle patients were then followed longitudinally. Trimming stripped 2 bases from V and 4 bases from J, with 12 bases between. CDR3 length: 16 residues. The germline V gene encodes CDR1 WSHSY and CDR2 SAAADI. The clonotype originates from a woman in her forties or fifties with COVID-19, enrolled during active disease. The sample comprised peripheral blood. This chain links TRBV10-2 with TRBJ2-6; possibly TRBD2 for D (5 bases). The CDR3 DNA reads TGCGCCAGCAGTGAGGACTACCCCTGGGGGGCCAACGTCCTGACTTTC. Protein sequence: CASSEDYPWGANVLTF.